The 25 T cell receptor beta chains given below trace back to one sample, sequenced in a study of T cells in women clearing cervical HPV infection. TCRdb keeps only in-frame clones here, not all; method: immunoSEQ multiplex PCR. Its table lists tens of thousands of clones. Material: blood buffy coat. The source of these receptors is a woman aged 18 to 69 with a cervical HPV16 infection that either progressed to CIN3+ or cleared (not recorded which).

This clone counts as medium-sized by frequency. The CDR3 is cut off 3 residues early in the read; its end comes from the germline J gene. This chain uses TRBV19 with TRBJ2-3; no definite D call. The CDR3 covers 15 residues. V lost 2 bases to trimming and J lost 3 bases, with 12 bases between them. Germline CDR1 is LNHDA and CDR2 is SQIVND (reference sequence). The CDR3 bases that were read are TGTGCCAGTAGTATAACATACGCCGGGACAGATACG. Protein: CASSITYAGTDT. In full, the CDR3 is CASSITYAGTDTQYF.

About this clone itself: Sequencing ends 3 residues short of the CDR3 end; the germline J gene provides the rest. This chain links TRBV5-1 with TRBJ2-3; no clear D. The CDR3 is 15 residues long. From germline, CDR1 is SGHRS and CDR2 YFSETQ. V lost 0 bases and J 4 bases, leaving 12 bases between the germline ends. CDR3 sequence: CASSLEGLKADTQYF. The part of the CDR3 DNA that was read is TGCGCCAGCAGCTTGGAAGGTTTGAAGGCAGATACG.

Turning to this clone: The CDR3 end is not reached by the read, which stops 3 residues before it; the germline J gene fills it in. The chain links TRBV30 to TRBJ1-4, with 10 bases that match TRBD1. The junction had 12 bases not matched to a gene; V was cut back by 3 bases and J by 5 bases. Looked up from germline, CDR1 is GTSNPN and CDR2 is SVGIG (reference sequence). This CDR3 has 17 amino acids. The covered CDR3 bases are TGTGCCTGGAGCCCGCCCCGGGTGGACAGGGGGAATGAAAAA. As protein: CAWSPPRVDRGNEK. The CDR3 in full is CAWSPPRVDRGNEKLFF. The full variable domain, completed using reference TRBV30 and TRBJ1-4, is SQTIHQWPATLVQPVGSPLSLECTVEGTSNPNLYWYRQAAGRGLQLLFYSVGIGQISSEVPQNLSASRPQDRQFILSSKKLLLSDSGFYLCAWSPPRVDRGNEKLFFGSGTQLSVL.

Comment on this clone: The CDR3 end is not reached by the read, which stops 3 residues before it; the germline J gene fills it in. V and J are TRBV11-2 and TRBJ2-2; 8 bases map to TRBD1. This CDR3 region has 14 residues. Germline V gives CDR1 SGHAT, CDR2 FQNNGV. The CDR3 bases that were read are TGTGCCAGCAGCTTAGTATTGTCGGACAGGGCG. It yields the protein CASSLVLSDRA. In full, the CDR3 is CASSLVLSDRALFF.

Turning to this clone: Read sequence stops 3 residues before the CDR3 end, and the germline J gene provides the missing end. The J gene is TRBJ2-1, the V gene TRBV5-6; 7 bases map to TRBD2. Germline CDR1 reads SGHDT; CDR2 reads YYEEEE. V shed 0 bases and J 6 bases; nucleotides not matched to a gene: 6. This CDR3 region has 15 residues. Here the CDR3 reads CASSLGSAGVNEQFF. The CDR3 DNA, read in part, is TGTGCCAGCAGCTTGGGCAGCGCGGGAGTCAATGAG.

Comment on this clone: The DNA ends 3 residues before the CDR3 does, and the rest of the CDR3 is filled in from the germline J gene. V usage is TRBV20-1 and J usage is TRBJ2-7; TRBD1 matches 8 bases. Germline V gives CDR1 DFQATT, CDR2 SNEGSKA (reference sequence). This CDR3 has 14 residues. With 2 bases clipped from V and 4 bases from J, the junction kept 7 bases outside the gene matches. Partial CDR3 DNA: TGCAGTGCTAGAACCGGGACAGGATTTTACGAG. Its translation is CSARTGTGFYE. The CDR3 reads in full as CSARTGTGFYEQYF.

CDR3 residues: CASSSAEATNEKLFF. CDR3 DNA (partial): TGTGCCAGCAGCTCCGCAGAAGCAACTAATGAAAAA. The chain carries TRBV11-2 and TRBJ1-4, with D hard to call. Read data end 3 residues before the CDR3 end; the end is taken from the germline J gene. Germline lookup yields CDR1 SGHAT and CDR2 FQNNGV. The CDR3 length is 15 residues. Trimming removed 4 bases at V and 0 bases at J, with 9 bases between.

Concerning this clone: The sequence runs out 3 residues before the end of the CDR3; the remainder is reconstructed from the germline J gene. J is TRBJ1-5 and V is TRBV4-2; weak D call: TRBD1 (5 bases). The CDR3 has 15 residues. V was clipped by 0 bases and J by 7 bases, with 13 bases between them. Germline lookup yields CDR1 LGHNA and CDR2 YNFKEQ. The sequenced CDR3 bases are TGTGCCAGCAGCCAAGATGGGGGGGTTGACCAGCCC. This encodes CASSQDGGVDQP. In full, the CDR3 is CASSQDGGVDQPQHF.

CDR3 DNA, as far as it was read: TGCAGTGCTAATCTCGGGACAGGGGGCGCGGCGACC. The encoded protein is CSANLGTGGAAT. The whole CDR3 region reads CSANLGTGGAATQYF. The V and J genes are TRBV20-1 and TRBJ2-5, with 12 bases identical to TRBD1. The CDR3 end is not reached by the read, which stops 3 residues before it; the germline J gene fills it in. The CDR3 is made up of 15 amino acids. CDR1 DFQATT and CDR2 SNEGSKA come from the germline V gene (reference sequence). With V trimmed by 4 bases and J by 7 bases, 10 bases remained unmatched.

A note on this clone: The DNA ends 3 residues before the CDR3 does, and the rest of the CDR3 is filled in from the germline J gene. V is TRBV5-4 and J is TRBJ2-5; TRBD2 matches 7 bases. Germline CDR1 and CDR2: SGHNT and YYREEE (reference sequence). CDR3 length equals 16 residues. The trim removed 3 bases at V and 1 base at J, leaving 9 bases unmatched. CDR3 loop: CASSSPISGRQETQYF. The CDR3 bases that were read are TGTGCCAGCAGCTCCCCGATTAGCGGGCGCCAAGAGACC.

Worth noting for this clone: The read finishes 3 residues shy of the CDR3 end, and the germline J gene is used to complete it. This rearrangement joins TRBV2 to TRBJ2-1, with 10 nucleotides matching TRBD2. The V and J ends lost 6 bases and 9 bases, in that order; junction bases with no gene match: 5. Germline CDR1 SNHLY, CDR2 FYNNEI. This CDR3 contains 13 residues. The part of the CDR3 DNA that was read is TGTGCCAGCAGCCCTGGGACTAGCGTTGAG. Translated: CASSPGTSVE. The full CDR3 reads CASSPGTSVEQFF.

Points on this clone: The CDR3 end lies 3 residues beyond the end of the read and is filled in from the germline J gene. The chain combines TRBV20-1 with TRBJ1-5, with a possible D match to TRBD1 (5 bases). V was clipped by 2 bases and J by 0 bases, with 17 bases between them. Germline loops: CDR1 DFQATT, CDR2 SNEGSKA (reference sequence). CDR3 size: 17 residues. This chain's CDR3 is CSARRRVGGYSNQPQHF. CDR3 DNA, as far as it was read: TGCAGTGCTAGACGCAGGGTCGGGGGTTATAGCAATCAGCCC.

Details on this clone: Sequencing ends 3 residues short of the CDR3 end; the germline J gene provides the rest. The V call is TRBV15, the J call TRBJ1-4; 7 nucleotides line up with TRBD1. The CDR3 length is 16 residues. Looked up from germline, CDR1 is LNHNV and CDR2 is YYDKDF (reference sequence). Germline trimming cut 0 bases from V and 8 bases from J; bases unmatched to any gene: 9. CDR3: CATSRDFPGGREKLFF. The covered CDR3 bases are TGTGCCACCAGCAGAGATTTTCCAGGGGGAAGAGAAAAA.

To note about this clone: The DNA ends 3 residues before the CDR3 does, and the rest of the CDR3 is filled in from the germline J gene. The chain recombines TRBV6-4 with TRBJ2-3, with 11 bases that match TRBD1. Germline loops: CDR1 MRHNA, CDR2 SNTAGT. The CDR3 contains 16 residues. The sequenced CDR3 bases are TGTGCCAGCAGTGGGGGACAGGGGGTGAGGGTTGAGACG. Its translation is CASSGGQGVRVET. The full CDR3 is CASSGGQGVRVETQYF.

This clone is labeled medium-sized based on frequency. The read terminates 3 residues before the CDR3 end, so the remaining end is supplied by the germline J gene. The chain couples TRBV20-1 to TRBJ2-5; D is possibly TRBD1 (5 bases). Between the trimmed V and J ends, which lost 6 bases and 6 bases, there was a span of 11 bases. The CDR3 totals 11 residues. CDR1 is DFQATT and CDR2 is SNEGSKA in the germline V gene (reference sequence). CDR3 loop: CSAKDIQTQYF. The sequenced CDR3 bases are TGCAGTGCCAAGGACATACAGACC.

As concerns this clone: The DNA ends 3 residues before the CDR3 does, and the rest of the CDR3 is filled in from the germline J gene. The V gene is TRBV6-8, the J gene TRBJ2-4; a possible D gene is TRBD1 (6 bases). CDR1 is MNHGY and CDR2 is SAAAGT in the germline V gene. Trimming took 0 bases from V and 0 from J, leaving 12 bases between them. The CDR3 consists of 17 residues. The sequenced part of the CDR3 DNA is TGTGCCAGCAGTTACTCGAGCAGGGGTTTAGCCAAAAACATT. The encoded protein is CASSYSSRGLAKNI. From start to end, the CDR3 is CASSYSSRGLAKNIQYF.

With respect to this clone: The observed sequence ends 3 residues before the CDR3 terminus, with the missing tail filled in from the germline J gene. V usage is TRBV5-1 and J usage is TRBJ2-1; 8 bases are shared with TRBD1. V was clipped by 3 bases and J by 8 bases; unmatched bases: 10. The germline gives CDR1 SGHRS, CDR2 YFSETQ. CDR3 length equals 15 residues. This chain's CDR3 is CASSSYLTGDDEQFF. CDR3 bases read: TGCGCCAGCAGCTCGTATCTGACAGGGGACGATGAG.

A remark on this clone: The read gets to within 3 residues of the CDR3 end, and the germline J gene fills in the rest. The chain combines TRBV20-1 with TRBJ1-5, with D possibly being TRBD1 (6 bases). CDR1 DFQATT and CDR2 SNEGSKA come from the germline V gene (reference sequence). This CDR3 spans 14 amino acids. The germline V and J ends were trimmed by 4 bases and 9 bases, with 19 bases remaining between them. The sequenced CDR3 bases are TGCAGTGCTAAAGCCCGGGGGGCGTTCATGCCC. It specifies CSAKARGAFMP. The complete CDR3 reads CSAKARGAFMPQHF.

Details on this clone: The read halts 3 residues ahead of the CDR3 end, with the missing end drawn from the germline J gene. The V and J genes are TRBV6-4 and TRBJ2-1; 11 nucleotides agree with TRBD2. The V gene end was trimmed by 1 base and the J gene end by 4 bases; junction bases not matched to a gene: 3. The germline gives CDR1 MRHNA, CDR2 SNTAGT. The CDR3 contains 16 residues. CDR3: CASSDFGLAGYNEQFF. The CDR3 bases that were read are TGTGCCAGCAGTGACTTCGGACTAGCGGGTTACAATGAG.

About this clone itself: The read finishes 3 residues shy of the CDR3 end, and the germline J gene is used to complete it. The chain combines TRBV4-1 with TRBJ1-4, with a tentative D call TRBD1 (6 bases). CDR3 length equals 16 residues. Germline V gene data show CDR1 as MGHRA and CDR2 as YSYEKL. V lost 1 base to trimming and J lost 8 bases, with 17 bases between them. CDR3 DNA, as far as it was read: TGCGCCAGCAGCCAAGGGGGGGGGACAAGAGGAGAAAAA. It encodes CASSQGGGTRGEK. In full, the CDR3 reads CASSQGGGTRGEKLFF.

CDR3: CASSLSGDKETQYF. CDR3 DNA (partial): TGCGCCAGCAGCTTGAGCGGGGACAAAGAGACC. V gene TRBV5-1 combines with J gene TRBJ2-5, with D perhaps matching TRBD2 (7 bases). The read halts 3 residues ahead of the CDR3 end, with the missing end drawn from the germline J gene. In germline, CDR1 is SGHRS, CDR2 YFSETQ. The CDR3 extends over 14 amino acids. Trimming took 1 base from V and 3 from J, leaving 10 bases between them.

Comment on this clone: From the germline J gene comes the end of the CDR3, since the read stops 3 residues before it. The rearrangement uses TRBV28 and TRBJ2-3; 9 bases are a match to TRBD2. The V gene's germline CDR1 is MDHEN and CDR2 SYDVKM. This CDR3 region has 15 residues. The V and J ends lost 5 bases and 5 bases, in that order; junction bases with no gene match: 8. The CDR3 reads CASSTSSGVLDTQYF. The sequenced part of the CDR3 DNA is TGTGCCAGCAGTACCTCTAGCGGGGTGCTAGATACG.

In the case of this clone: The read ends 3 residues before the CDR3 terminus; that terminus is restored from the germline J gene. This rearrangement joins TRBV6-2 or TRBV6-3 to TRBJ2-3, with 11 nucleotides matching TRBD2. Looked up from germline, CDR1 is MNHEY and CDR2 is SVGEGT. The ends lost 8 bases at V and 4 bases at J; junction bases unmatched: 14. The CDR3 is made up of 17 amino acids. The sequenced part of the CDR3 DNA is TGTGCCAGCTCCAAGGGAAAGACTAGCGGGGTAGCAGATACG. Its protein product is CASSKGKTSGVADT. From start to end, the CDR3 is CASSKGKTSGVADTQYF.

Of note for this clone: The read terminates 3 residues before the CDR3 end, so the remaining end is supplied by the germline J gene. This chain connects TRBV5-1 to TRBJ1-2; possible D gene TRBD1, 6 bases. CDR1 is SGHRS and CDR2 is YFSETQ in the germline V gene. This CDR3 is built from 17 residues. The CDR3 is CASSLEGTLFDLGGYTF. CDR3 bases read: TGCGCCAGCAGCTTGGAGGGGACACTCTTCGATTTAGGCGGC.

About this clone: The read is 3 residues too short to cover the CDR3 end, so that end is filled in from the germline J gene. The J gene is TRBJ1-1, the V gene TRBV18; 10 nucleotides line up with TRBD1. Germline V lookup: CDR1 KGHSH, CDR2 LQKENI. The CDR3 spans 14 residues. The CDR3 is CASSPGTGDYEAFF. The sequenced part of the CDR3 DNA is TGTGCCAGCTCACCCGGGACAGGGGACTACGAG.